Presented here are 20 T cell receptor beta chains from one specimen sequenced in a study of T-cell memory formation after mild COVID-19. TCRdb reprocessed the 5' RACE reads via MiXCR and lists one record per CDR3 protein. Of 400,000 to 500,000 distinct CDR3 sequences detected, under 20% appear once; the ten largest clones hold 20% to 25%. Sequencing used PBMCs or a T cell subset sorted from them (not recorded which). The receptors stem from a man between 18 and 29 years old who had mild COVID-19 (a few samples of this study predate the infection). Cell type and time point are not known.

This clonotype was seen more than once but under ten times. The chain couples TRBV20-1 to TRBJ1-6; D is unresolved. CDR3 length: 14 amino acids. Deletions cut 1 base from V and 5 bases from J, with 9 bases between. The germline gives CDR1 DFQATT, CDR2 SNEGSKA (reference sequence). The CDR3 is CSARGGSDNSPLHF. The DNA for the CDR3 is TGCAGTGCTAGAGGAGGGTCCGATAATTCACCCCTCCACTTT.

The rearrangement links TRBV27 to TRBJ2-7, with 10 bases identical to TRBD1. V was pared by 2 bases and J by 4 bases, with 5 bases of the junction left unmatched. The V gene's germline CDR1 is MNHEY and CDR2 SMNVEV (reference sequence). The CDR3 loop spans 15 amino acids. This CDR3 reads CASSLKTGGLYEQYF. As DNA, the CDR3 is TGTGCCAGCAGTTTAAAGACAGGGGGCCTTTACGAGCAGTACTTC.

This clonotype was observed a few times. The chain carries TRBV12-3 or TRBV12-4 and TRBJ2-3; 16 bases line up with TRBD2. V was clipped by 6 bases and J by 4 bases; unmatched bases: 4. The CDR3 contains 16 residues. The CDR3 reads CASSFGTSGGADTQYF. CDR3 coding DNA: TGTGCCAGCAGCTTCGGGACTAGCGGGGGGGCAGATACGCAGTATTTT.

This clonotype was counted a few times. The chain has TRBV5-6 and TRBJ2-3; D not certain. The germline V gene has CDR1 SGHDT and CDR2 YYEEEE. The CDR3 spans 14 residues. Trimming shortened V by 1 base and J by 2 bases, and 8 bases separated the two germline ends. CDR3 coding DNA: TGTGCCAGCAGCTTGTTTGAATTCACAGATACGCAGTATTTT. Its translation is CASSLFEFTDTQYF.

The chain joins TRBV12-3 or TRBV12-4 to TRBJ2-5, with a tentative D call TRBD2 (6 bases). Deletions cut 6 bases from V and 4 bases from J, with 15 bases between. The CDR3 has 14 amino acids. CDR3 sequence: CASSRDSRRETQYF. The CDR3 bases are TGTGCCAGCAGCAGGGACTCCCGGCGAGAGACCCAGTACTTC.

V and J are TRBV11-2 and TRBJ1-4; D ambiguous. The CDR3 spans 15 residues. Per germline, CDR1 SGHAT and CDR2 FQNNGV. Deletions cut 5 bases from V and 2 bases from J, with 12 bases between. The DNA of the CDR3 is TGTGCCAGCAGCCCCTTTAGGGCCACTAATGAAAAACTGTTTTTT. It yields the protein CASSPFRATNEKLFF.

V and J are TRBV7-3 and TRBJ2-3, with 9 bases identical to TRBD2. The CDR3 totals 16 residues. Germline loops: CDR1 SGHTA, CDR2 FQGTGA. V dropped 2 bases and J dropped 2; count of bases not matched to a gene: 5. The CDR3 loop is CASSLALAGHTDTQYF. The CDR3 DNA reads as TGTGCCAGCAGCTTAGCTCTAGCGGGGCACACAGATACGCAGTATTTT.

The chain links TRBV5-4 to TRBJ2-4, with 10 bases lining up with TRBD1. With 4 bases clipped from V and 7 bases from J, the junction kept 11 bases outside the gene matches. The CDR3 runs to 16 residues. CDR1 and CDR2 (germline): SGHNT, YYREEE (reference sequence). The CDR3 sequence: CASSPEGQGDWNIQYF. In nucleotides, the CDR3 is TGTGCCAGCAGCCCCGAAGGACAGGGGGATTGGAACATTCAGTACTTC.

This clonotype has a handful of counts. The chain links TRBV9 to TRBJ1-2; 10 bases are a match to TRBD1. V lost 3 bases to trimming and J lost 4 bases; unmatched junction nucleotides: 3. The CDR3 is 14 amino acids. Germline V gene lookup returns CDR1 SGDLS and CDR2 YYNGEE. The CDR3 loop is CASSGGTGAYGYTF. The CDR3 DNA follows: TGTGCCAGCAGCGGCGGGACAGGGGCCTATGGCTACACCTTC.

The table lists this clonotype with a few counts. The chain joins TRBV23-1 to TRBJ2-5, with 9 bases identical to TRBD1. TRBV23-1 is noted as an ORF with a role that remains uncertain. This CDR3 is built from 20 residues. The V segment lost 2 bases and the J segment 0 bases; nucleotides outside the gene matches: 16. CDR3 residues: CASSQPLSRDREGYQETQYF. The CDR3 DNA is TGCGCCAGCAGTCAACCCTTGTCCCGGGACAGGGAGGGGTACCAAGAGACCCAGTACTTC.

This sequence joins TRBV18 and TRBJ2-1; D call uncertain. The CDR3 extends over 14 amino acids. V was trimmed by 2 bases and J by 3 bases, leaving 8 bases between them. CDR1 is KGHSH and CDR2 is LQKENI in the germline V gene. CDR3 bases: TGTGCCAGCTCACCATCCGCGGACTACAATGAGCAGTTCTTC. Its translation: CASSPSADYNEQFF. Full variable domain (remainder filled in from reference TRBV18 and TRBJ2-1): NAGVMQNPRHLVRRRGQEARLRCSPMKGHSHVYWYRQLPEEGLKFMVYLQKENIIDESGMPKERFSAEFPKEGPSILRIQQVVRGDSAAYFCASSPSADYNEQFFGPGTRLTVL.

This clonotype appeared a few times. The rearrangement uses TRBV4-2 and TRBJ2-3, with a tentative D call TRBD2 (6 bases). CDR3 length equals 18 residues. V was clipped by 1 base and J by 0 bases, with 17 bases between them. Looked up from germline, CDR1 is LGHNA and CDR2 is YNFKEQ. The CDR3 here is CASSQVTGEWFSTDTQYF. Here the CDR3 DNA reads TGTGCCAGCAGCCAAGTAACGGGGGAATGGTTCAGCACAGATACGCAGTATTTT.

J is TRBJ1-6 and V is TRBV20-1; 8 bases fit TRBD1. This CDR3 contains 13 residues. Per the germline V gene, CDR1 is DFQATT and CDR2 is SNEGSKA (reference sequence). The junction had 5 bases not matched to a gene; V was cut back by 5 bases and J by 8 bases. DNA for the CDR3: TGCAGTGCTGGACAGGGCGAGGATTCACCCCTCCACTTT. Residues: CSAGQGEDSPLHF.

The chain carries TRBV6-2 or TRBV6-3 and TRBJ2-2, with TRBD2 matching 9 bases. The V and J ends lost 10 bases and 5 bases, in that order; junction bases with no gene match: 11. This CDR3 region has 15 residues. Germline V gene data show CDR1 as MNHEY and CDR2 as SVGEGT. CDR3 in DNA: TGTGCCACAAAGGAAGCGGGGGGTCTAACCGGGGAGCTGTTTTTT. Translation: CATKEAGGLTGELFF.

This clonotype was detected only a few times. The gene calls are TRBV6-2 or TRBV6-3 and TRBJ2-1; D is uncertain. Per the germline V gene, CDR1 is MNHEY and CDR2 is SVGEGT. Trimming removed 4 bases from V and 0 bases from J, with 10 bases in between. The CDR3 has 15 amino acids. The CDR3 region is CASSSSSSSYNEQFF. The CDR3 DNA follows: TGTGCCAGCAGTTCATCGTCGAGCTCCTACAATGAGCAGTTCTTC.

The rearrangement joins TRBV12-3 or TRBV12-4 to TRBJ2-1; 7 bases fit TRBD1. CDR3 length: 17 residues. Trimming took 5 bases from V and 4 from J; bases not matched to a gene: 14. The CDR3 reads CASSGDSKDIGYNEQFF. The CDR3, as DNA: TGTGCCAGCAGTGGGGACAGCAAGGATATTGGGTACAATGAGCAGTTCTTC.

The chain employs TRBV4-3 and TRBJ2-1; D unresolved. The CDR3 is 16 amino acids. Germline values: CDR1 LGHNA, CDR2 YSLEER. V gave up 0 bases and J gave up 7 bases, with 16 bases separating them. The CDR3 sequence is CASSQDPNLLGNEQFF. DNA of the CDR3: TGCGCCAGCAGCCAAGATCCGAATCTTCTCGGGAATGAGCAGTTCTTC.

This chain joins TRBV29-1 and TRBJ2-7; D possibly corresponds to TRBD1 (6 bases). This CDR3 has 11 residues. Germline assignment: CDR1 SQVTM and CDR2 ANQGSEA. V was trimmed by 6 bases and J by 9 bases, leaving 15 bases between them. The CDR3 loop is CSVRTAIWQYV. For the CDR3, the DNA is TGCAGCGTGAGGACAGCAATCTGGCAGTACGTC.

The rearrangement uses TRBV27 and TRBJ2-3, with 9 bases matching TRBD2. The germline V gene has CDR1 MNHEY and CDR2 SMNVEV (reference sequence). After removal of 2 bases from V and 14 bases from J, the junction contained 8 bases not matched to a gene. The CDR3 sequence is 13 residues long. The CDR3 loop reads CASSLTPAGGRYF. In DNA, the CDR3 is TGTGCCAGCAGTTTAACTCCGGCGGGGGGGAGGTATTTT.

This clonotype was counted a few times. The chain couples TRBV9 to TRBJ2-1, with a possible D match to TRBD1 (6 bases). The CDR3 contains 14 residues. The V end lost 4 bases, the J end lost 5 bases, and 13 bases lay between the germline ends. Looked up from germline, CDR1 is SGDLS and CDR2 is YYNGEE. DNA of the CDR3: TGTGCCAGCAGCTCGGGGACATTCCACAATGAGCAGTTCTTC. It specifies CASSSGTFHNEQFF. Supplemented by reference TRBV9 and TRBJ2-1, the full variable domain reads DSGVTQTPKHLITATGQRVTLRCSPRSGDLSVYWYQQSLDQGLQFLIQYYNGEERAKGNILERFSAQQFPDLHSELNLSSLELGDSALYFCASSSGTFHNEQFFGPGTRLTVL.